These 20 T cell receptor beta chains came from one sample sequenced in a study of shared clonotypes between healthy human individuals. Data came from immunoSEQ multiplex PCR; TCRdb stores just in-frame clones and leaves some out. In the table there are more than 450,000 clones, more than 65% of which are singletons. The sequenced sample consisted of PBMCs. All receptors derive from a woman aged 40 to 50 in good health. Some clones in this sample may be carry-over from other donors' samples.

This chain uses TRBV28 with TRBJ2-5, with D perhaps TRBD1 (5 bases). From germline, CDR1 is MDHEN and CDR2 SYDVKM. V was pared by 5 bases and J by 2 bases, with 9 bases between. The CDR3 is made up of 13 amino acids. The CDR3 here is CASSPDSQETQYF. The CDR3 nucleotides read TGTGCCAGCAGTCCCGACAGTCAAGAGACCCAGTACTTC.

Concerning this clone: A much bigger clone sits one base away, suggesting this may be a read error. The chain has TRBV5-4 and TRBJ1-3; 8 bases are a match to TRBD1. The CDR3 spans 15 residues. The V segment lost 0 bases and the J segment 2 bases; nucleotides outside the gene matches: 1. Germline CDR1 and CDR2: SGHNT and YYREEE (reference sequence). CDR3 amino acids: CASSLAGGTGNTIYF. The DNA of the CDR3 is TGTGCCAGCAGCTTGGCAGGGGGCACTGGAAACACCATATATTTT. Based on the CDR3 plus reference TRBV5-4 and TRBJ1-3, the full variable domain is ETGVTQSPTHLIKTRGQQVTLRCSSQSGHNTVSWYQQALGQGPQFIFQYYREEENGRGNFPPRFSGLQFPNYSSELNVNALELDDSALYLCASSLAGGTGNTIYFGEGSWLTVV.

The V call is TRBV10-3, the J call TRBJ2-7; 8 bases align to TRBD1. This CDR3 comprises 13 residues. The germline gives CDR1 ENHRY, CDR2 SYGVKD. The J segment lost 2 bases and the V segment lost 10 bases, leaving 7 bases of the junction unmatched. The CDR3 sequence is CASRDRLTYEQYF. CDR3 bases: TGTGCCAGCCGGGACAGGCTAACCTACGAGCAGTACTTC.

This chain connects TRBV30 to TRBJ2-1; TRBD2 aligns across 11 bases. After removal of 2 bases from V and 5 bases from J, the junction contained 2 bases not matched to a gene. CDR1 and CDR2 (germline): GTSNPN, SVGIG (reference sequence). The CDR3 extends over 14 amino acids. CDR3 DNA sequence: TGTGCCTGGAGTATGGGACTAGCGGACAATGAGCAGTTCTTC. Translation: CAWSMGLADNEQFF.

Concerning this clone: Other DNA sequences in the same sample also yield this CDR3. The chain carries TRBV7-2 and TRBJ2-1, with D possibly matching TRBD1 (5 bases). Germline CDR1 and CDR2: SGHTA and FQGNSA. The V end lost 5 bases, the J end lost 2 bases, and 7 bases lay between the germline ends. This CDR3 has 13 residues. The DNA of the CDR3 is TGTGCCAGCAGCCCCAGGGCCTACAATGAGCAGTTCTTC. Amino acids: CASSPRAYNEQFF.

The DNA for the CDR3 is TGTGCCAGCAGCTTGGGACAGGGGGCGCGGAGTGGGGAGACCCAGTACTTC. Translated: CASSLGQGARSGETQYF. V and J are TRBV5-6 and TRBJ2-5, with 10 bases fitting TRBD1. J was trimmed by 5 bases and V by 0 bases; bases with no gene match: 10. Per germline, CDR1 SGHDT and CDR2 YYEEEE. This CDR3 comprises 17 residues.

The rearrangement joins TRBV5-1 to TRBJ2-2; the D is unclear. V lost 2 bases, J lost 6 bases, and 11 bases lay in between. Germline lookup yields CDR1 SGHRS and CDR2 YFSETQ. The CDR3 loop spans 14 amino acids. Here the CDR3 reads CASSLASRAGELFF. The CDR3 DNA follows: TGCGCCAGCAGCTTAGCCTCAAGGGCCGGGGAGCTGTTTTTT.

This chain's CDR3 is CASSAGNSYEQYF. The CDR3 nucleotides are TGTGCCAGCAGCGCGGGAAACTCCTACGAGCAGTACTTC. The chain combines TRBV9 with TRBJ2-7, with D maybe TRBD2 (5 bases). The germline V gene encodes CDR1 SGDLS and CDR2 YYNGEE. V lost 3 bases, J lost 0 bases, and 7 bases lay in between. The CDR3 covers 13 residues.

J is TRBJ2-7 and V is TRBV27, with D possibly being TRBD1 (6 bases). Per germline, CDR1 MNHEY and CDR2 SMNVEV (reference sequence). V was trimmed by 3 bases and J by 4 bases, leaving 13 bases between them. CDR3 size: 14 residues. CDR3 region: CASSFHGTNYEQYF. CDR3 nucleotide sequence: TGTGCCAGCAGTTTTCATGGGACAAATTACGAGCAGTACTTC.

The chain recombines TRBV15 with TRBJ2-7, with TRBD1 as a possible D gene (5 bases). Germline assignment: CDR1 LNHNV and CDR2 YYDKDF (reference sequence). The CDR3 totals 13 residues. V gave up 5 bases and J gave up 0 bases, with 8 bases separating them. CDR3 amino acids: CATSHRSSYEQYF. CDR3 sequence (DNA): TGTGCCACCAGCCACAGGAGCTCCTACGAGCAGTACTTC.

To note about this clone: Other DNA sequences in this specimen translate into the identical CDR3. V gene TRBV5-6 combines with J gene TRBJ2-7, with a possible D match to TRBD1 (5 bases). Germline V gene lookup returns CDR1 SGHDT and CDR2 YYEEEE. The germline V and J ends were trimmed by 1 base and 1 base, with 6 bases remaining between them. This CDR3 region has 13 residues. The CDR3 loop is CASSLKGSYEQYF. Here the CDR3 DNA reads TGTGCCAGCAGCTTGAAGGGGTCCTACGAGCAGTACTTC.

J is TRBJ1-4 and V is TRBV11-2; no clear D gene. Per the germline V gene, CDR1 is SGHAT and CDR2 is FQNNGV. The CDR3 is made up of 12 amino acids. The germline V and J ends were trimmed by 5 bases and 8 bases, with 9 bases remaining between them. Here the CDR3 reads CASSPIGEKLFF. The DNA of the CDR3 is TGTGCCAGCAGCCCGATAGGAGAAAAACTGTTTTTT.

This clone was recorded at least ten times. The gene calls are TRBV29-1 and TRBJ2-1; TRBD2 matches at 8 bases. The CDR3 covers 16 residues. CDR1 SQVTM and CDR2 ANQGSEA come from the germline V gene. Trimming took 7 bases from V and 7 from J; bases not matched to a gene: 18. The CDR3 protein is CSAQVVGLLAVNEQFF. DNA for the CDR3: TGCAGCGCTCAAGTTGTAGGGTTACTAGCGGTAAATGAGCAGTTCTTC.

This clone was recorded once. The chain couples TRBV5-4 to TRBJ2-5; D is possibly TRBD2 (6 bases). With 4 bases removed from V and 5 bases from J, the gap between germline ends came to 18 bases. Germline CDR1 reads SGHNT; CDR2 reads YYREEE (reference sequence). This CDR3 is built from 15 residues. The CDR3 region has the DNA TGTGCCAGCAGCCTGCCGGGACTCCAGGAGGAGACCCAGTACTTC. Protein product: CASSLPGLQEETQYF.

This clone has only one observation. This chain connects TRBV2 to TRBJ2-7; D is possibly TRBD1 (6 bases). The germline V and J ends were trimmed by 4 bases and 2 bases, with 6 bases remaining between them. CDR1 is SNHLY, CDR2 FYNNEI, per germline. The CDR3 totals 12 residues. The CDR3 DNA reads TGTGCCAGCAGTGGACAGGCCTACGAGCAGTACTTC. It encodes CASSGQAYEQYF.

V is TRBV14 and J is TRBJ2-5; D is uncertain. V lost 10 bases, J lost 5 bases, and 14 bases lay in between. This CDR3 spans 12 amino acids. Germline V CDR1 and CDR2: SGHDN, FVKESK. The CDR3 here is CATSGSSETQYF. CDR3 nucleotide sequence: TGTGCCACCTCGGGCAGTTCGGAGACCCAGTACTTC.

This clone was seen only a few times. The chain joins TRBV7-6 to TRBJ2-7, with 7 bases aligning to TRBD2. Germline V gives CDR1 SGHVS, CDR2 FNYEAQ. The CDR3 runs to 14 residues. J lost 2 bases, V lost 2 bases, and 3 bases had no gene match. As DNA, the CDR3 is TGTGCCAGCAGCTTACGAGCGGGACCCTACGAGCAGTACTTC. This codes for CASSLRAGPYEQYF.

As concerns this clone: One end of the junction does not line up with germline, which may come from a read error. The chain recombines TRBV10-3 with TRBJ2-2, with 13 bases matching TRBD2. Germline CDR1 reads ENHRY; CDR2 reads SYGVKD. This CDR3 has 18 residues. CDR3 sequence (DNA): TGTGCCACCAAAGACGGAGGACTAGCGGGAGCGAATACCGGGGAGCTGTTTTTT. This translates into CATKDGGLAGANTGELFF.

The chain combines TRBV2 with TRBJ2-2; no reliable D call. The length of the CDR3 is 15 residues. Trimming pared 3 bases from V and 4 bases from J, leaving 12 bases between. Germline V gives CDR1 SNHLY, CDR2 FYNNEI. The CDR3 DNA is TGTGCCAGCAGTGAGCGGCTAGTCTCCACCGGGGAGCTGTTTTTT. Translation: CASSERLVSTGELFF.

V and J are TRBV28 and TRBJ1-5, with D perhaps matching TRBD1 (5 bases). Germline V lookup: CDR1 MDHEN, CDR2 SYDVKM. V lost 10 bases and J lost 10, with 17 bases in between. The CDR3 loop spans 12 amino acids. The CDR3 DNA reads as TGTGCCATTGACAGCGGCCCAGGTCCCCAGCATTTT. This translates into CAIDSGPGPQHF.